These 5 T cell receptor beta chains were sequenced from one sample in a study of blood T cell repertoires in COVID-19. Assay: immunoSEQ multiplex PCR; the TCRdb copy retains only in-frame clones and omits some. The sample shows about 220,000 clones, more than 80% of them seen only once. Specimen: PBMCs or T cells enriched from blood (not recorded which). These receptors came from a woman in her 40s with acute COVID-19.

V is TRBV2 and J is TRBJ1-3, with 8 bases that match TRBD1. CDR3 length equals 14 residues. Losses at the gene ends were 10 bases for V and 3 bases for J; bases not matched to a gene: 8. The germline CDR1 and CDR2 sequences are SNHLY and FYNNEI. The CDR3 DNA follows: TGTGCCACCGGAGCGACAGGGGATGGAAACACCATATATTTT. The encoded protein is CATGATGDGNTIYF.

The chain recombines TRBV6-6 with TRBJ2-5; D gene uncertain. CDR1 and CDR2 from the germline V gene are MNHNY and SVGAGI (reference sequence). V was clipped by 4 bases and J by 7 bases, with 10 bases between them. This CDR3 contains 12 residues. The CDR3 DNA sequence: TGTGCCAGCAGTTTGCACTCCGGGACCCAGTACTTC. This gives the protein CASSLHSGTQYF.

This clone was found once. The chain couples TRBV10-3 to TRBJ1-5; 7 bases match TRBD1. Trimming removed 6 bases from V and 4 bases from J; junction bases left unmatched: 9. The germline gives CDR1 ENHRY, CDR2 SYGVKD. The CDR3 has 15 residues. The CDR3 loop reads CAISGRTGENQPQHF. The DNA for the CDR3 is TGTGCCATCAGCGGGAGAACAGGGGAAAATCAGCCCCAGCATTTT.

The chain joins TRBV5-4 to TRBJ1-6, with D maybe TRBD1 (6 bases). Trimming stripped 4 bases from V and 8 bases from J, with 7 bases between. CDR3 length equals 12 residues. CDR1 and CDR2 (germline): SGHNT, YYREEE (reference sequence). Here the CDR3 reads CASSNRDSPLHF. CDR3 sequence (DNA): TGTGCCAGCAGCAACAGGGATTCACCCCTCCACTTT.

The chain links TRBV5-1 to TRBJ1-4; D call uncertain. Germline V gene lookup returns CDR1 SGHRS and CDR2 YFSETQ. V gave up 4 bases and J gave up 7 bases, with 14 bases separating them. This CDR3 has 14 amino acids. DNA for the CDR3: TGCGCCAGCAGCGGTTCAGGTTCTCCTGAAAAACTGTTTTTT. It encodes CASSGSGSPEKLFF. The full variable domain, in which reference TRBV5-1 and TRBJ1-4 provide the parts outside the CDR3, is KAGVTQTPRYLIKTRGQQVTLSCSPISGHRSVSWYQQTPGQGLQFLFEYFSETQRNKGNFPGRFSGRQFSNSRSEMNVSTLELGDSALYLCASSGSGSPEKLFFGSGTQLSVL.